This T cell receptor beta chain was documented in a study of early T cells in non-severe SARS-CoV-2 infection. Study summary: Sequenced bulk RNA came from whole blood that was unsorted, and chains were unpaired. Study findings and constraints: Anti-spike CD8 specificities were favored by VDJdb matching, whose results missed private and CD4 specificities.

This clonotype turned up a few times. Its specificity is unknown. Researchers attached unique molecular identifiers to individual cDNA molecules. TCRdb re-called the 5' RACE reads through MiXCR, storing one row per CDR3 protein. The sample lists roughly 47,000 distinct CDR3 sequences, roughly 6% seen once, with about 2.7% in the top ten. Germline V CDR1 and CDR2: DFQATT, SNEGSKA (reference sequence). CDR3 length equals 14 residues. Trimming removed 0 bases at V and 1 base at J, with 9 bases between. Sequences were derived from whole blood, sampled at baseline. J is TRBJ2-5 and V is TRBV20-1; D might be TRBD2 (5 bases). This clonotype was sampled from an adult who was a healthcare worker with PCR-confirmed SARS-CoV-2 infection or an uninfected control (not recorded which). Here the CDR3 reads CSAREWETQETQYF. CDR3 DNA: TGCAGTGCTAGAGAGTGGGAGACCCAAGAGACCCAGTACTTC.